Below are 18 T cell receptor beta chains sequenced from a single sample in a study of naive and memory T cell subsets. Two oligonucleotides, mixed equimolar, formed the beta constant-region primer covering TRBC1 and TRBC2. TCRdb ran MiXCR on the UMI-ligation and nested PCR reads and lists one entry per CDR3 protein. This sample has 130,000 to 150,000 distinct CDR3 sequences, with about 15% found just once. The sample taken for sequencing was naive CD4+ T cells from blood. These TCRs come from a human donor in good health.

This clonotype was counted only a few times. The J gene is TRBJ2-3, the V gene TRBV28, with 8 bases that match TRBD1. Germline CDR1 and CDR2: MDHEN and SYDVKM. The CDR3 runs to 15 residues. V dropped 5 bases and J dropped 1; count of bases not matched to a gene: 5. Here the CDR3 reads CASSPTTGGTDTQYF. In DNA, the CDR3 is TGTGCCAGCAGTCCAACGACAGGGGGCACAGATACGCAGTATTTT.

This clonotype has only a few counts. The rearrangement uses TRBV12-3 or TRBV12-4 and TRBJ2-7; D perhaps matches TRBD2 (6 bases). Deletions cut 4 bases from V and 1 base from J, with 17 bases between. The CDR3 is 16 amino acids. CDR3 residues: CASSSTRLRESYEQYF. DNA for the CDR3: TGTGCCAGCAGTTCCACCCGGCTGCGGGAATCCTACGAGCAGTACTTC.

In this sample, this clonotype turned up a few times. The chain carries TRBV4-1 and TRBJ1-1; no clear D gene. V shed 0 bases and J shed 4 bases, with 9 bases lying between them. CDR1 MGHRA and CDR2 YSYEKL come from the germline V gene. The CDR3 totals 14 residues. CDR3 DNA sequence: TGCGCCAGCAGCCAAGAAAGTATGGTCACTGAAGCTTTCTTT. Its protein is CASSQESMVTEAFF.

This clonotype was counted ten times or more. The chain is built from TRBV5-1 and TRBJ2-7; possible D gene TRBD2, 6 bases. Germline V CDR1 and CDR2: SGHRS, YFSETQ. V shed 0 bases and J shed 4 bases, with 11 bases lying between them. The CDR3 is 14 residues long. The CDR3 DNA reads TGCGCCAGCAGCTTGGAGGGGACTCGATACGAGCAGTACTTC. This gives the protein CASSLEGTRYEQYF.

This rearrangement joins TRBV10-3 to TRBJ1-4; 9 bases match TRBD1. J gave up 7 bases and V 7 bases, and 10 bases lay outside the gene matches. In germline, CDR1 is ENHRY, CDR2 SYGVKD. CDR3 length equals 15 residues. This CDR3 is CAIKNPGQGPEKLFF. For the CDR3, the DNA is TGTGCCATCAAAAATCCGGGACAGGGCCCTGAAAAACTGTTTTTT.

In this sample, this clonotype turned up a few times. V is TRBV7-2 and J is TRBJ2-7; 11 nucleotides line up with TRBD2. The CDR3 spans 15 residues. The germline CDR1 and CDR2 sequences are SGHTA and FQGNSA. Trimming at V came to 4 bases and at J to 6 bases, leaving 8 bases not matched to a gene. For the CDR3, the DNA is TGTGCCAGCAGCTCCATTTTAGCGGGAGGGGGCGAGCAGTACTTC. Its protein product is CASSSILAGGGEQYF.

The table lists this clonotype with a few counts. This rearrangement joins TRBV2 to TRBJ1-1; D unclear. Per germline, CDR1 SNHLY and CDR2 FYNNEI. Trimming took off 5 bases at V and 2 bases at J, with 9 bases between the two ends. The length of the CDR3 is 13 residues. CDR3 nucleotide sequence: TGTGCCAGCAGTTGGCAGACAAACACTGAAGCTTTCTTT. Translating gives CASSWQTNTEAFF. Using reference TRBV2 and TRBJ1-1 for the parts outside the CDR3, the full variable domain is EPEVTQTPSHQVTQMGQEVILRCVPISNHLYFYWYRQILGQKVEFLVSFYNNEISEKSEIFDDQFSVERPDGSNFTLKIRSTKLEDSAMYFCASSWQTNTEAFFGQGTRLTVV.

The chain combines TRBV5-6 with TRBJ2-1, with TRBD2 matching over 9 bases. J gave up 6 bases and V 5 bases, and 15 bases lay outside the gene matches. The CDR3 is 17 residues long. Germline assignment: CDR1 SGHDT and CDR2 YYEEEE. The DNA of the CDR3 is TGTGCCAGCAGTTACCCGATTACCGGGACTAGCTTCAATGAGCAGTTCTTC. Translation gives CASSYPITGTSFNEQFF.

The genes are TRBV4-3 and TRBJ1-3; D gene unclear. Trimming pared 0 bases from V and 0 bases from J, leaving 6 bases between. Germline loops: CDR1 LGHNA, CDR2 YSLEER. The CDR3 runs to 15 residues. The CDR3 DNA reads as TGCGCCAGCAGCCAAGATTACAGCTCTGGAAACACCATATATTTT. Translation gives CASSQDYSSGNTIYF.

This clonotype came up a few times. V is TRBV29-1 and J is TRBJ2-1; 13 bases are a match to TRBD2. With V trimmed by 7 bases and J by 15 bases, 15 bases remained unmatched. This CDR3 has 14 residues. The germline CDR1 and CDR2 sequences are SQVTM and ANQGSEA. CDR3 sequence: CSAKTRLAGGQGFF. The CDR3 DNA follows: TGCAGCGCCAAAACTCGACTAGCGGGAGGCCAGGGGTTCTTC.

This clonotype was counted only a few times. This chain joins TRBV6-1 and TRBJ1-5; D not certain. The germline gives CDR1 MNHNS, CDR2 SASEGT. CDR3 size: 16 residues. The V and J ends lost 7 bases and 6 bases respectively, with 22 bases between them. DNA for the CDR3: TGTGCCAGCACTCCAGATGGTTGGGCATCGGGTCAGCCCCAGCATTTT. It encodes CASTPDGWASGQPQHF.

A note on this clonotype: A read error may explain this, as a much larger clone is one base away. The J gene is TRBJ2-3, the V gene TRBV6-4; D tentatively fits TRBD1 or TRBD2 (5 bases each). Looked up from germline, CDR1 is MRHNA and CDR2 is SNTAGT. Trimming took 5 bases from V and 2 from J, leaving 11 bases between them. The CDR3 spans 14 residues. The CDR3 loop reads CASSPGRHTDTQYF. The DNA for the CDR3 is TGTGCCAGCAGTCCGGGACGACACACAGATACGCAGTATTTT.

This clonotype was detected only a few times. The chain has TRBV28 and TRBJ2-7; TRBD2 aligns across 11 bases. The ends lost 6 bases at V and 3 bases at J; junction bases unmatched: 10. The CDR3 runs 16 residues. Germline CDR1 is MDHEN and CDR2 is SYDVKM. This chain's CDR3 is CASSPRRLAGLYEQYF. The CDR3 region has the DNA TGTGCCAGCAGCCCTAGGAGACTAGCGGGACTCTACGAGCAGTACTTC.

This clonotype was detected a few times. The chain employs TRBV29-1 and TRBJ2-3; 14 bases map to TRBD2. This CDR3 region has 13 residues. The germline V gene encodes CDR1 SQVTM and CDR2 ANQGSEA. Germline trimming cut 7 bases from V and 5 bases from J; bases unmatched to any gene: 2. CDR3 bases: TGCAGCGCGACTAGCGGGAGGGTAGATACGCAGTATTTT. The encoded protein is CSATSGRVDTQYF.

This chain connects TRBV25-1 to TRBJ2-4, with D possibly being TRBD1 (6 bases). Germline assignment: CDR1 MGHDK and CDR2 SYGVNS. The length of the CDR3 is 13 residues. Trimming removed 2 bases from V and 8 bases from J, with 10 bases in between. CDR3 sequence reads: CASSEKGGDIQYF. The CDR3 DNA follows: TGTGCCAGCAGTGAAAAAGGGGGTGACATTCAGTACTTC.

Many counts were recorded for this clonotype. The rearrangement links TRBV7-9 to TRBJ2-7; no definite D call. The CDR3 spans 11 residues. CDR1 is SEHNR, CDR2 FQNEAQ, per germline (reference sequence). The V end was cut by 4 bases, the J end by 7 bases, with 8 bases between. As DNA, the CDR3 is TGTGCCAGCAGCTCTGTCGGAGAGCAGTACTTC. Translation gives CASSSVGEQYF.

The V call is TRBV5-1, the J call TRBJ2-7, with D uncertain. The CDR3 loop spans 14 amino acids. CDR1 and CDR2 (germline): SGHRS, YFSETQ. Trimming took 2 bases from V and 2 from J, leaving 11 bases between them. CDR3 residues: CASSFGGVTYEQYF. CDR3 coding DNA: TGCGCCAGCAGCTTTGGTGGGGTAACCTACGAGCAGTACTTC. The variable domain in full, with the rest retrieved from reference TRBV5-1 and TRBJ2-7, is KAGVTQTPRYLIKTRGQQVTLSCSPISGHRSVSWYQQTPGQGLQFLFEYFSETQRNKGNFPGRFSGRQFSNSRSEMNVSTLELGDSALYLCASSFGGVTYEQYFGPGTRLTVT.

The V gene is TRBV5-6, the J gene TRBJ2-3; D call uncertain. Germline loops: CDR1 SGHDT, CDR2 YYEEEE. The germline V and J ends were trimmed by 6 bases and 2 bases, with 7 bases remaining between them. The CDR3 spans 12 residues. CDR3 protein: CASTRDTDTQYF. The CDR3 region has the DNA TGTGCCAGCACCCGAGACACAGATACGCAGTATTTT. Together with reference TRBV5-6 and TRBJ2-3, the CDR3 gives the full variable domain: DAGVTQSPTHLIKTRGQQVTLRCSPKSGHDTVSWYQQALGQGPQFIFQYYEEEERQRGNFPDRFSGHQFPNYSSELNVNALLLGDSALYLCASTRDTDTQYFGPGTRLTVL.